The rows below give T cell receptor beta chains drawn from one sample of a study of shared clonotypes between healthy human individuals. TCRdb keeps only in-frame clones here, not all; method: immunoSEQ multiplex PCR. Altogether 110,000 or so clones are present, around two thirds being singletons, with the ten largest covering approximately 25%. The sequencing sample was made of memory CD8+ T cells sorted from blood. All receptors come from a woman between 25 and 40 years old in good health. Each CDR3 is given with its conserved first and last residue. D genes are given only for firm matches. Where a row states a size, it is once, few, many or the class of an expanded clone; other rows omit it.

length: 17
J: TRBJ1-5
V: TRBV18
size: -
D: -
DNA: TGTGCCAGCTCACCATTACCCCCAGCTTATAGCAATCAGCCCCAGCATTTT
CDR3: CASSPLPPAYSNQPQHF

length: 14
J: TRBJ1-2
V: TRBV28
size: few
D: TRBD1
DNA: TGTGCCAGCAGTGGACAGGGGTACCTCTATGGCTACACCTTC
CDR3: CASSGQGYLYGYTF

length: 15
J: TRBJ2-1
V: TRBV6-6
size: once
D: -
DNA: TGTGCCAGCAGTTATATCGGATATTCCTACAATGAGCAGTTCTTC
CDR3: CASSYIGYSYNEQFF

length: 14
J: TRBJ2-7
V: TRBV5-1
size: -
D: -
DNA: TGCGCCAGCAGGAGGGCTGACAGCTCCTACGAGCAGTACTTC
CDR3: CASRRADSSYEQYF

length: 16
J: TRBJ2-1
V: TRBV11-2
size: -
D: TRBD2
DNA: TGTGCCAGCAGCTTAGTTACTAGCGGGAGCAACAATGAGCAGTTCTTC
CDR3: CASSLVTSGSNNEQFF

length: 15
J: TRBJ2-2
V: TRBV7-2
size: -
D: TRBD1
DNA: TGTGCCAGCAGCTTTGGCCGGTCAGGGGGCGGGGAGCTGTTTTTT
CDR3: CASSFGRSGGGELFF

length: 15
J: TRBJ2-1
V: TRBV7-9
size: -
D: -
DNA: TGTGCCAGCAGCTTAGAGGTCCCTAGCGTGGGTGAGCAGTTCTTC
CDR3: CASSLEVPSVGEQFF

length: 13
J: TRBJ2-5
V: TRBV11-2
size: few
D: -
DNA: TGTGCCAGCAGCTCGGTCCGGCCAGAGACCCAGTACTTC
CDR3: CASSSVRPETQYF

length: 13
J: TRBJ2-1
V: TRBV6-1
size: few
D: -
DNA: TGTGCCAGCAGTGCTAGCTCCTACAATGAGCAGTTCTTC
CDR3: CASSASSYNEQFF

length: 14
J: TRBJ2-7
V: TRBV5-4
size: -
D: -
DNA: TGTGCCAGCAGCTTGTCGGGGTCCGCCTACGAGCAGTACTTC
CDR3: CASSLSGSAYEQYF

length: 13
J: TRBJ2-7
V: TRBV5-5
size: -
D: TRBD1
DNA: TGTGCCAGCATCTCAGGGGGTAGCTACGAGCAGTACTTC
CDR3: CASISGGSYEQYF

length: 11
J: TRBJ2-1
V: TRBV27
size: many
D: TRBD2
DNA: TGTGCCAGCAGAAAACTAGCGGTGCAGTTCTTC
CDR3: CASRKLAVQFF

length: 14
J: TRBJ1-2
V: TRBV7-8
size: -
D: TRBD1
DNA: TGTGCCAGCGGGCCAGGGGGCGCAGGCTATGGCTACACCTTC
CDR3: CASGPGGAGYGYTF

length: 14
J: TRBJ1-5
V: TRBV27
size: few
D: -
DNA: TGTGCCAGCAGTCCCAACAGTAGCAATCAGCCCCAGCATTTT
CDR3: CASSPNSSNQPQHF